A selection of T cell receptor beta chains follows, all from one sample in a study of cytomegalovirus exposure and HLA in healthy donors. Using immunoSEQ multiplex PCR, the repertoire was profiled, and TCRdb retains in-frame clones only, with some absent. Among about 200,000 clones listed, around 79% were seen once. The source material was PBMCs. The receptors derive from a girl aged 5 to 17 in good health and CMV-seropositive. CDR3s include the opening cysteine and the closing phenylalanine or tryptophan. The D gene is left open where the match is weak.

D gene: TRBD1; CDR3 length: 14; J gene: TRBJ2-1; V gene: TRBV29-1; CDR3 protein: CSGTGLGSYNEQFF
D gene: -; CDR3 length: 13; J gene: TRBJ2-3; V gene: TRBV6-4; CDR3 protein: CASSEAVEGTQYF
D gene: -; CDR3 length: 17; J gene: TRBJ1-3; V gene: TRBV4-1; CDR3 protein: CASSQEGRPSGGNTIYF
D gene: TRBD1; CDR3 length: 15; J gene: TRBJ1-1; V gene: TRBV4-3; CDR3 protein: CASSQEPGQGFEAFF
D gene: -; CDR3 length: 15; J gene: TRBJ1-6; V gene: TRBV7-2; CDR3 protein: CASSLRITGRSPLHF
D gene: TRBD2; CDR3 length: 14; J gene: TRBJ2-7; V gene: TRBV11-3; CDR3 protein: CASSLRGGSYEQYF
D gene: -; CDR3 length: 13; J gene: TRBJ1-1; V gene: TRBV7-7; CDR3 protein: CASSLDWQTEAFF
D gene: -; CDR3 length: 15; J gene: TRBJ2-5; V gene: TRBV10-2; CDR3 protein: CASSELRVIGETQYF
D gene: TRBD1; CDR3 length: 16; J gene: TRBJ2-7; V gene: TRBV11-3; CDR3 protein: CASSIGAGTVSYEQYF
D gene: TRBD2; CDR3 length: 17; J gene: TRBJ2-5; V gene: TRBV10-2; CDR3 protein: CASSHPRLAWPRETQYF
D gene: -; CDR3 length: 16; J gene: TRBJ2-7; V gene: TRBV4-1; CDR3 protein: CASSQVGGASSYEQYF
D gene: -; CDR3 length: 14; J gene: TRBJ2-1; V gene: TRBV5-5; CDR3 protein: CASSLQGNYNEQFF
D gene: -; CDR3 length: 15; J gene: TRBJ1-4; V gene: TRBV4-2; CDR3 protein: CASSQETAFNEKLFF
D gene: -; CDR3 length: 10; J gene: TRBJ1-1; V gene: TRBV29-1; CDR3 protein: CSVWLNEAFF
D gene: -; CDR3 length: 14; J gene: TRBJ2-4; V gene: TRBV2; CDR3 protein: CASSPDRGGGIQYF
D gene: -; CDR3 length: 13; J gene: TRBJ2-5; V gene: TRBV5-6; CDR3 protein: CASSFFSGETQYF
D gene: TRBD1; CDR3 length: 16; J gene: TRBJ2-5; V gene: TRBV18; CDR3 protein: CASSPWDRGRGETQYF
D gene: TRBD1; CDR3 length: 15; J gene: TRBJ2-3; V gene: TRBV2; CDR3 protein: CASSDGTGGEPTQYF
D gene: -; CDR3 length: 13; J gene: TRBJ1-2; V gene: TRBV6-5; CDR3 protein: CASRLTVNYGYTF
D gene: TRBD1; CDR3 length: 15; J gene: TRBJ1-4; V gene: TRBV9; CDR3 protein: CASSVEGTGDEKLFF
D gene: TRBD1; CDR3 length: 14; J gene: TRBJ1-2; V gene: TRBV7-9; CDR3 protein: CASSLGTGGYGYTF
D gene: TRBD2; CDR3 length: 14; J gene: TRBJ2-2; V gene: TRBV5-4; CDR3 protein: CASSFSGVTGELFF
D gene: TRBD1; CDR3 length: 15; J gene: TRBJ1-1; V gene: TRBV7-2; CDR3 protein: CASSLLQGALTEAFF
D gene: TRBD1; CDR3 length: 13; J gene: TRBJ2-5; V gene: TRBV2; CDR3 protein: CASSGQGSETQYF
D gene: TRBD1; CDR3 length: 14; J gene: TRBJ1-1; V gene: TRBV19; CDR3 protein: CASSMGQGSTEAFF
D gene: -; CDR3 length: 14; J gene: TRBJ1-4; V gene: TRBV6-1; CDR3 protein: CASSSGQINEKLFF
D gene: -; CDR3 length: 14; J gene: TRBJ2-3; V gene: TRBV18; CDR3 protein: CASSPGLSTDTQYF
D gene: TRBD2; CDR3 length: 13; J gene: TRBJ2-1; V gene: TRBV11-2; CDR3 protein: CASSLDFLAGQFF
D gene: -; CDR3 length: 13; J gene: TRBJ2-5; V gene: TRBV7-6; CDR3 protein: CASSLGQQETQYF
D gene: -; CDR3 length: 12; J gene: TRBJ2-7; V gene: TRBV4-1; CDR3 protein: CASSQGAYEQYF
D gene: TRBD2; CDR3 length: 18; J gene: TRBJ2-2; V gene: TRBV5-4; CDR3 protein: CASSLVLAGVMNTGELFF
D gene: -; CDR3 length: 16; J gene: TRBJ1-4; V gene: TRBV11-2; CDR3 protein: CASSPSGAETNEKLFF
D gene: TRBD1; CDR3 length: 14; J gene: TRBJ2-1; V gene: TRBV29-1; CDR3 protein: CSVVVRTGVNEQFF
D gene: TRBD1; CDR3 length: 14; J gene: TRBJ2-3; V gene: TRBV5-4; CDR3 protein: CASSMDRGTDTQYF
D gene: TRBD1; CDR3 length: 14; J gene: TRBJ2-7; V gene: TRBV18; CDR3 protein: CASSWGTGVSEQYF
D gene: TRBD2; CDR3 length: 13; J gene: TRBJ2-1; V gene: TRBV6-4; CDR3 protein: CASSGLANNEQFF
D gene: TRBD1; CDR3 length: 12; J gene: TRBJ1-1; V gene: TRBV2; CDR3 protein: CANDRGFTEAFF
D gene: TRBD2; CDR3 length: 15; J gene: TRBJ2-5; V gene: TRBV7-2; CDR3 protein: CASSFGSGAQETQYF
D gene: TRBD2; CDR3 length: 15; J gene: TRBJ2-7; V gene: TRBV7-8; CDR3 protein: CASSFGGLAAYEQYF
D gene: -; CDR3 length: 14; J gene: TRBJ2-5; V gene: TRBV6-5; CDR3 protein: CASRSPQGSETQYF
D gene: -; CDR3 length: 14; J gene: TRBJ1-2; V gene: TRBV4-1; CDR3 protein: CASSPPGVVYGYTF
D gene: -; CDR3 length: 15; J gene: TRBJ1-2; V gene: TRBV30; CDR3 protein: CAWSGGSGEDYGYTF
D gene: TRBD2; CDR3 length: 13; J gene: TRBJ2-3; V gene: TRBV7-2; CDR3 protein: CASRIAGEDTQYF
D gene: TRBD1; CDR3 length: 18; J gene: TRBJ2-2; V gene: TRBV11-2; CDR3 protein: CASSIGGRQGFNTGELFF
D gene: TRBD1; CDR3 length: 19; J gene: TRBJ1-3; V gene: TRBV7-2; CDR3 protein: CASSLVAGGPGIAGNTIYF
D gene: -; CDR3 length: 14; J gene: TRBJ1-2; V gene: TRBV2; CDR3 protein: CASSEEGSGYGYTF
D gene: -; CDR3 length: 14; J gene: TRBJ1-1; V gene: TRBV6-1; CDR3 protein: CASSQAGRRTEAFF
D gene: TRBD1; CDR3 length: 13; J gene: TRBJ1-1; V gene: TRBV6-1; CDR3 protein: CASRETGDTEAFF
D gene: -; CDR3 length: 16; J gene: TRBJ1-2; V gene: TRBV6-6; CDR3 protein: CASSPTHGETNYGYTF
D gene: -; CDR3 length: 15; J gene: TRBJ2-7; V gene: TRBV18; CDR3 protein: CASSPQEGRGYEQYF
D gene: -; CDR3 length: 14; J gene: TRBJ2-7; V gene: TRBV7-8; CDR3 protein: CASSDRQLLYEQYF
D gene: -; CDR3 length: 15; J gene: TRBJ2-2; V gene: TRBV15; CDR3 protein: CATSRAAGRVGELFF
D gene: -; CDR3 length: 16; J gene: TRBJ2-4; V gene: TRBV6-5; CDR3 protein: CASSYSTGGAKNIQYF
D gene: TRBD1; CDR3 length: 16; J gene: TRBJ2-3; V gene: TRBV11-3; CDR3 protein: CASSRQGVGVGDTQYF
D gene: -; CDR3 length: 16; J gene: TRBJ2-1; V gene: TRBV6-1; CDR3 protein: CASSDAPSTWANEQFF
D gene: -; CDR3 length: 14; J gene: TRBJ1-5; V gene: TRBV7-2; CDR3 protein: CASSLAEGNQPQHF